Included here is one T cell receptor beta chain sequence, with context. The antigen is unknown. TCRdb passed the reads through MiXCR, listing each CDR3 protein once. The table shows roughly 600,000 distinct CDR3 sequences, with 24% occurring only once. This entry is derived from a study of T cell repertoires in cytomegalovirus infection. Regarding the study as a whole: What dominated the ex vivo response were HLA-C-restricted CMV-specific TCR beta clonotypes.

The V end lost 3 bases, the J end lost 1 base, and 9 bases lay between the germline ends. Germline CDR1 reads LNHDA; CDR2 reads SQIVND (reference sequence). There are 14 residues in the CDR3. The chain links TRBV19 to TRBJ1-1; unclear D gene. The sequence was collected from a human donor in good health (CMV status not recorded). Some clones in this sample may be carry-over from other donors' samples. The source material was CD8+ T cells from PBMCs. The CDR3 DNA follows: TGTGCCAGTAGTATGACCATACCGAACACTGAAGCTTTCTTT. Its translation: CASSMTIPNTEAFF.